Reported below is one T cell receptor beta chain. Its antigen is unknown. Per germline, CDR1 SGHRS and CDR2 YFSETQ. This CDR3 comprises 15 residues. The J segment lost 3 bases and the V segment lost 0 bases, leaving 5 bases of the junction unmatched. Splitting of CD4+ cells produced CD45RA+ naive and CD45RA-negative memory subsets. This entry is derived from a study of shared clonotypes between healthy human individuals. Study-level results: Estimated clonotype richness was generally higher in naive than memory subsets. Researchers sampled only blood; tissue repertoires likely differ.

Deep was the level at which the assay was run. This table comes from immunoSEQ multiplex PCR, and its TCRdb copy is limited to in-frame clones, with some not included. This sample yields approximately 530,000 clones, of which about 96% are seen a single time; about 0.057% belongs to the top ten. The chain carries TRBV5-1 and TRBJ2-5; TRBD2 matches at 7 bases. Sequencing input: naive CD4+ T cells sorted from blood. Subset specified: CD45RA+ positively selected. This receptor was obtained from a woman in her twenties or thirties in good health. The CDR3 DNA reads TGCGCCAGCAGCTTGGACGCGGGAGTTGAAGAGACCCAGTACTTC. It translates to CASSLDAGVEETQYF.